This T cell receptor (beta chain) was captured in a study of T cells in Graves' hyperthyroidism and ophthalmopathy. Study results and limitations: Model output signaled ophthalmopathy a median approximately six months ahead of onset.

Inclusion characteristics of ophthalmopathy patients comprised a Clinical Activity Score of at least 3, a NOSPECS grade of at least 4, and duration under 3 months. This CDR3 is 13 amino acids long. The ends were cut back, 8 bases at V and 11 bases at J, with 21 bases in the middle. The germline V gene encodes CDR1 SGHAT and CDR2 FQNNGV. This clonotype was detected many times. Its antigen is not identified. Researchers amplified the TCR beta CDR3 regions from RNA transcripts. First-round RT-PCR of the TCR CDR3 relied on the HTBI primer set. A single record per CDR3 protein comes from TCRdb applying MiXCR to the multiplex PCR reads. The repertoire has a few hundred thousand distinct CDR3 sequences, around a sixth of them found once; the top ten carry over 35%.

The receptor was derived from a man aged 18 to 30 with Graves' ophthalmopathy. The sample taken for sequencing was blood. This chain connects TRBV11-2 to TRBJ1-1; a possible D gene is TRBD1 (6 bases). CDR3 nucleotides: TGTGCCAGCCCTTCCCGGGGGGGCGCGGAGGCTTTCTTT. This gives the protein CASPSRGGAEAFF.